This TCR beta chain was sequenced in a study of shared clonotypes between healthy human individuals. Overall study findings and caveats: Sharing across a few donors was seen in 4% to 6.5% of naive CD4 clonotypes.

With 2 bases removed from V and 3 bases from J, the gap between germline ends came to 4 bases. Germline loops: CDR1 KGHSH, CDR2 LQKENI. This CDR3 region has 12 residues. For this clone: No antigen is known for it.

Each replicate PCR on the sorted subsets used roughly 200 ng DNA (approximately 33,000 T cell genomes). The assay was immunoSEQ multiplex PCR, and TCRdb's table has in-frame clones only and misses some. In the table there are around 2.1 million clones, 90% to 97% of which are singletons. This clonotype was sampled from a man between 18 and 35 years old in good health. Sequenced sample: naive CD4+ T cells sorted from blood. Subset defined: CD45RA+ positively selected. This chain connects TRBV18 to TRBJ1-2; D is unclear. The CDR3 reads CASSPTDYGYTF. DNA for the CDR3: TGTGCCAGCTCACCAACTGACTATGGCTACACCTTC. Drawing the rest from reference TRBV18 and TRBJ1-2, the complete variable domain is NAGVMQNPRHLVRRRGQEARLRCSPMKGHSHVYWYRQLPEEGLKFMVYLQKENIIDESGMPKERFSAEFPKEGPSILRIQQVVRGDSAAYFCASSPTDYGYTFGSGTRLTVV.